Following are 24 T cell receptor beta chains from one sample sequenced in a study of CD8 T cells in Susac syndrome. Random hexamers were used to reverse transcribe roughly 0.45 to 1 ug of RNA. Each CDR3 protein is one row after TCRdb ran MiXCR on the immunoSEQ multiplex PCR reads. Among tens of thousands of distinct CDR3 sequences listed, around 94% were seen once. Source material: CD8+ T cells from PBMCs. The origin of the receptors is a human donor in good health.

The V gene is TRBV12-3 or TRBV12-4, the J gene TRBJ2-6, with D perhaps given as TRBD1 or TRBD2 (6 bases each). Trimming cost V 6 bases and J 2 bases, with 11 bases left between them. This CDR3 is built from 15 residues. In DNA, the CDR3 is TGTGCCAGCAGCCCCGGGGGCGCTGGGGCCAACGTCCTGACTTTC. Its translation: CASSPGGAGANVLTF.

V gene TRBV6-1 combines with J gene TRBJ2-3, with D perhaps TRBD2 (7 bases). Germline V gene data show CDR1 as MNHNS and CDR2 as SASEGT. This CDR3 is 14 amino acids long. V was shortened by 7 bases and J by 2 bases, with 13 bases between the two germline ends. The CDR3 sequence: CASNGGGVTDTQYF. CDR3 coding DNA: TGTGCCAGCAACGGCGGGGGCGTCACAGATACGCAGTATTTT.

V is TRBV20-1 and J is TRBJ2-5; 8 nucleotides agree with TRBD2. CDR1 and CDR2 (germline): DFQATT, SNEGSKA (reference sequence). This CDR3 has 15 amino acids. V trimming: 6 bases; J trimming: 5 bases; junction bases outside the gene matches: 14. CDR3: CSAPGLGVGWETQYF. The DNA of the CDR3 is TGCAGTGCGCCGGGACTAGGCGTGGGTTGGGAGACCCAGTACTTC.

The chain recombines TRBV7-9 with TRBJ2-7, with unresolved D. The germline gives CDR1 SEHNR, CDR2 FQNEAQ (reference sequence). Trimming shortened V by 1 base and J by 3 bases, and 4 bases separated the two germline ends. The CDR3 is 12 amino acids. This chain's CDR3 is CASSLGDYEQYF. The CDR3 nucleotides read TGTGCCAGCAGCTTAGGGGACTACGAGCAGTACTTC.

The chain is built from TRBV29-1 and TRBJ2-1, with D perhaps assigned TRBD1 or TRBD2 (5 bases each). CDR3 size: 14 residues. V lost 7 bases and J 0 bases, leaving 13 bases between the germline ends. Germline CDR1 SQVTM, CDR2 ANQGSEA. The CDR3 nucleotides read TGCAGCGCACAGGTCACTAGCTCCTACAATGAGCAGTTCTTC. This sequence encodes CSAQVTSSYNEQFF.

This chain connects TRBV19 to TRBJ2-1, with 8 positions matching TRBD1. The CDR3 has 15 residues. Trimming at V came to 3 bases and at J to 3 bases, leaving 4 bases not matched to a gene. Germline assignment: CDR1 LNHDA and CDR2 SQIVND (reference sequence). CDR3 loop: CASSIDRGIYNEQFF. As DNA, the CDR3 is TGTGCCAGTAGTATCGACAGGGGCATCTACAATGAGCAGTTCTTC.

V is TRBV14 and J is TRBJ1-2, with D uncertain. The V end lost 1 base, the J end lost 5 bases, and 8 bases lay between the germline ends. The length of the CDR3 is 13 residues. CDR1 and CDR2 from the germline V gene are SGHDN and FVKESK. CDR3: CASSQAGAYGYTF. In nucleotides, the CDR3 is TGTGCCAGCAGCCAAGCAGGTGCTTATGGCTACACCTTC.

The CDR3 is CASSETRAYEQYV. CDR3 DNA: TGTGCCAGCAGTGAAACCAGAGCCTACGAGCAGTACGTC. J is TRBJ2-7 and V is TRBV6-1; D ambiguous. Germline CDR1 and CDR2: MNHNS and SASEGT. V lost 2 bases to trimming and J lost 2 bases, with 7 bases between them. The CDR3 is 13 residues long.

The V gene is TRBV5-1, the J gene TRBJ2-7; unclear D gene. Per the germline V gene, CDR1 is SGHRS and CDR2 is YFSETQ. The CDR3 is 12 amino acids. The CDR3 reads CASSSDSNEQYV. For the CDR3, the DNA is TGCGCCAGCAGCTCTGACTCCAACGAGCAGTACGTC.

The V gene is TRBV6-2 or TRBV6-3, the J gene TRBJ1-5, with D unresolved. V shed 5 bases and J shed 9 bases, with 14 bases lying between them. Germline V lookup: CDR1 MNHEY, CDR2 SVGEGT. The CDR3 runs to 13 residues. The CDR3 sequence is CASSSTEGRPQHF. The DNA for the CDR3 is TGTGCCAGCAGTAGTACCGAGGGCCGGCCCCAGCATTTT.

This rearrangement joins TRBV4-1 to TRBJ2-7; D possibly uses TRBD1 or TRBD2 (5 bases each). V lost 0 bases and J 2 bases, leaving 11 bases between the germline ends. This CDR3 is built from 15 residues. Per germline, CDR1 MGHRA and CDR2 YSYEKL. CDR3 region: CASSQEGRATYEQYV. CDR3 nucleotide sequence: TGCGCCAGCAGCCAAGAGGGGCGGGCTACCTACGAGCAGTACGTC.

This clonotype was seen just once. The chain employs TRBV6-2 or TRBV6-3 and TRBJ2-2, with a tentative D call TRBD1 (5 bases). The CDR3 covers 14 residues. Germline V gene sequence: CDR1 MNHEY, CDR2 SVGEGT. The germline V and J ends were trimmed by 6 bases and 6 bases, with 14 bases remaining between them. As DNA, the CDR3 is TGTGCCAGCAGCCCCCCTCCAGGGTCCGGGGAGCTGTTTTTT. Residues: CASSPPPGSGELFF.

This sequence joins TRBV7-8 and TRBJ2-1; no definite D call. The CDR3 length is 11 residues. CDR1 SGHVS and CDR2 FQNEAQ come from the germline V gene. V dropped 7 bases and J dropped 8 bases, with 9 bases sitting between them. CDR3 sequence reads: CASTHTDEQFF. CDR3 sequence (DNA): TGTGCCAGCACCCATACGGATGAGCAGTTCTTC.

The gene calls are TRBV19 and TRBJ1-5; 9 bases line up with TRBD1. Unmatched junction bases numbered 5, after V lost 5 bases and J lost 3 bases. This CDR3 is 15 amino acids long. The germline V gene encodes CDR1 LNHDA and CDR2 SQIVND (reference sequence). The chain's CDR3 is CASSPGTGYNQPQHF. CDR3 bases: TGTGCCAGTAGTCCCGGGACAGGGTACAATCAGCCCCAGCATTTT.

As DNA, the CDR3 is TGTGCCAGCAGTGTAGACAGGGTATCCGGGGGCTACACCTTC. Translating gives CASSVDRVSGGYTF. The genes are TRBV27 and TRBJ1-2; TRBD1 agrees at 7 bases. The V gene end was trimmed by 5 bases and the J gene end by 8 bases; junction bases not matched to a gene: 11. This CDR3 has 14 residues. The V gene's germline CDR1 is MNHEY and CDR2 SMNVEV (reference sequence).

The chain has TRBV4-1 and TRBJ2-3; 9 bases are a match to TRBD2. Per germline, CDR1 MGHRA and CDR2 YSYEKL. The CDR3 is 16 amino acids. Trimming cost V 2 bases and J 0 bases; bases outside gene matches: 3. Here the CDR3 reads CASSQFAGGSTDTQYF. The DNA of the CDR3 is TGCGCCAGCAGCCAATTCGCGGGAGGGAGCACAGATACGCAGTATTTT.

This sequence joins TRBV7-9 and TRBJ2-5; D possibly uses TRBD1 or TRBD2 (5 bases each). Germline CDR1 reads SEHNR; CDR2 reads FQNEAQ (reference sequence). This CDR3 is 14 amino acids long. Trimming removed 3 bases at V and 1 base at J, with 9 bases between. The CDR3 protein is CASSFEGTQETQYF. The DNA for the CDR3 is TGTGCCAGCAGCTTCGAAGGGACCCAAGAGACCCAGTACTTC. Combining the CDR3 with reference TRBV7-9 and TRBJ2-5 gives the whole variable domain DTGVSQNPRHKITKRGQNVTFRCDPISEHNRLYWYRQTLGQGPEFLTYFQNEAQLEKSRLLSDRFSAERPKGSFSTLEIQRTEQGDSAMYLCASSFEGTQETQYFGPGTRLLVL.

This chain links TRBV28 with TRBJ2-5; maybe TRBD2 (6 bases). The CDR3 loop spans 15 amino acids. Between the trimmed V and J ends, which lost 3 bases and 1 base, there was a span of 12 bases. Germline CDR1 reads MDHEN; CDR2 reads SYDVKM. The CDR3 loop reads CASSLGEAVQETQYF. For the CDR3, the DNA is TGTGCCAGCAGTTTGGGGGAGGCAGTCCAAGAGACCCAGTACTTC.

This clonotype came up once. The chain links TRBV6-5 to TRBJ2-2, with no clear D. The germline CDR1 and CDR2 sequences are MNHEY and SVGAGI. The ends were cut back, 6 bases at V and 8 bases at J, with 19 bases in the middle. This CDR3 region has 15 residues. CDR3 protein: CASRPTSGVKGELFF. The CDR3 nucleotides read TGTGCCAGCAGGCCAACCTCGGGCGTAAAGGGGGAGCTGTTTTTT.

This clonotype was detected only once. V and J are TRBV4-3 and TRBJ1-1; D is unclear. CDR3 length: 15 amino acids. Trimming stripped 0 bases from V and 1 base from J, with 9 bases between. The germline gives CDR1 LGHNA, CDR2 YSLEER. CDR3 bases: TGCGCCAGCAGCCAAGATCGGCGGCAGAACACTGAAGCTTTCTTT. Amino acid sequence: CASSQDRRQNTEAFF.

This chain uses TRBV7-2 with TRBJ2-5; a possible D gene is TRBD2 (5 bases). Trimming shortened V by 1 base and J by 2 bases, and 14 bases separated the two germline ends. This CDR3 is built from 16 residues. Germline-derived CDR1 and CDR2 are SGHTA and FQGNSA. The CDR3 is CASSLGWRLNQETQYF. CDR3 DNA sequence: TGTGCCAGCAGCTTAGGTTGGAGGCTTAATCAAGAGACCCAGTACTTC.

This chain connects TRBV7-7 to TRBJ2-5; 7 bases fit TRBD2. The CDR3 is 13 amino acids. Trimming took 5 bases from V and 5 from J; bases not matched to a gene: 5. Germline values: CDR1 SSHAT, CDR2 FNYEAQ (reference sequence). The CDR3 DNA reads TGTGCCAGCAGCCCAGGCGGGGGTGAGACCCAGTACTTC. This gives the protein CASSPGGGETQYF.

The V and J genes are TRBV24-1 and TRBJ2-1, with 7 bases lining up with TRBD1. J gave up 8 bases and V 4 bases, and 4 bases lay outside the gene matches. The CDR3 consists of 13 residues. The germline CDR1 and CDR2 sequences are KGHDR and SFDVKD. CDR3 DNA: TGTGCCACCAGTGACCGAACAGGGGATGAGCAGTTCTTC. Translated: CATSDRTGDEQFF.

The chain links TRBV25-1 to TRBJ2-1, with 9 bases matching TRBD1. CDR3 length equals 14 residues. Germline CDR1 reads MGHDK; CDR2 reads SYGVNS. V shed 4 bases, J shed 7 bases, and the junction held 5 bases outside the gene matches. As DNA, the CDR3 is TGTGCCAGCAGTGGGACAGGGGATGTGAATGAGCAGTTCTTC. It codes for CASSGTGDVNEQFF. The full variable domain, its missing parts supplied by reference TRBV25-1 and TRBJ2-1, is EADIYQTPRYLVIGTGKKITLECSQTMGHDKMYWYQQDPGMELHLIHYSYGVNSTEKGDLSSESTVSRIRTEHFPLTLESARPSHTSQYLCASSGTGDVNEQFFGPGTRLTVL.